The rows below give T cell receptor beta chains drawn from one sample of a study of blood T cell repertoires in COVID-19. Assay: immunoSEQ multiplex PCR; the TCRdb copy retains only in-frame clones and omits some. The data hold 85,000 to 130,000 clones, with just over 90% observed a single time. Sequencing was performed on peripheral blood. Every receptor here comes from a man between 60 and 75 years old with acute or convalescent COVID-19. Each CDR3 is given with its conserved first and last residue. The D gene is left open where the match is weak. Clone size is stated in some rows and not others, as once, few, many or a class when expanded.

TGCGCCAGCACCCCTACCGTGACAGGTCTGAACACTGAAGCTTTCTTT,CASTPTVTGLNTEAFF,NA,once,TRBV5-1,TRBJ1-1
TGTGCCAGTACCCCAACAGGGGTGGAGACCCAGTACTTC,CASTPTGVETQYF,TRBD1,NA,TRBV19,TRBJ2-5
TGTGCCAGCAGTTTAGAACAGGGATATGGCTACACCTTC,CASSLEQGYGYTF,NA,NA,TRBV28,TRBJ1-2
TGTGCCAGCAGCTTGGCCGGGACAGGGCCGAACACTGAAGCTTTCTTT,CASSLAGTGPNTEAFF,TRBD1,NA,TRBV5-6,TRBJ1-1
TGCGCCAGCAGCTTGGCGGGACTAGCGGGAGTCAGGGACACAGATACGCAGTATTTT,CASSLAGLAGVRDTDTQYF,TRBD2,NA,TRBV5-1,TRBJ2-3
TGCGCCAGCAGTGAGGACAGGCTCTCGCCCCGATACTTC,CASSEDRLSPRYF,NA,few,TRBV10-1,TRBJ2-5
TGTGCCAGCAGCCCAGAGGTGGCACCCCGGGAGACCCAGTACTTC,CASSPEVAPRETQYF,NA,few,TRBV7-9,TRBJ2-5
TGTGCCAGCAGCTTATCCTGGGGAGAAGGGACCCAGTACTTC,CASSLSWGEGTQYF,NA,NA,TRBV5-4,TRBJ2-5
TGTGCCAGCAGCCCAGGGACTAGCGGGAGGAGGGGAGAGACCCAGTACTTC,CASSPGTSGRRGETQYF,TRBD2,NA,TRBV7-8,TRBJ2-5
TGTGCCAGCAGCTTAGACAGGAAGGCAGATACGCAGTATTTT,CASSLDRKADTQYF,NA,NA,TRBV11-2,TRBJ2-3
TGTGCCAGCAGTTACGCGGGGACAGGGAGTCAGCCCCAGCATTTT,CASSYAGTGSQPQHF,TRBD1,NA,TRBV6-6,TRBJ1-5
TGCGCCAGCAGTGATTTAGGAGGGCCCCTCTATAATTCACCCCTCCACTTT,CASSDLGGPLYNSPLHF,NA,NA,TRBV10-1,TRBJ1-6
TGCGCCAGCAGCCCCAGGGGACTAGCGGCCAGCTCCTACAATGAGCAGTTCTTC,CASSPRGLAASSYNEQFF,TRBD2,NA,TRBV5-1,TRBJ2-1
TGCAGCGTCCGTTATACTACCAACACCGGGGAGCTGTTTTTT,CSVRYTTNTGELFF,NA,NA,TRBV29-1,TRBJ2-2
TGTGCCAGCAGTTTATTGTCCGGGACAGATTATGGCTACACCTTC,CASSLLSGTDYGYTF,TRBD1,NA,TRBV28,TRBJ1-2
TGTGCCAGCAGACAGGGGGCCTCAGCTTTCTTT,CASRQGASAFF,TRBD1,NA,TRBV6-5,TRBJ1-1
TGTGCCAGCAGCTCCCAAGCGGGAGGGGAGACCCAGTACTTC,CASSSQAGGETQYF,TRBD2,NA,TRBV7-9,TRBJ2-5
TGTGCCAGCAGCTCTTATAGCGGGAGGGTCCTCACTAGCACAGATACGCAGTATTTT,CASSSYSGRVLTSTDTQYF,TRBD2,NA,TRBV11-2,TRBJ2-3
TGTGCCAGCCGAGGGGGGGGGAACACTGAAGCTTTCTTT,CASRGGGNTEAFF,NA,NA,TRBV25-1,TRBJ1-1
TGTGCCAGCAGTACTAGCGGCTTCGGTGGTGAGCAGTTCTTC,CASSTSGFGGEQFF,TRBD2,NA,TRBV2,TRBJ2-1
TGTGCCAGCAGCACCACAGGGGCCTCTAACTATGGCTACACCTTC,CASSTTGASNYGYTF,TRBD1,many,TRBV9,TRBJ1-2
TGTGCCAGCAGCCAAACTACTAGTGGCTACACCTTC,CASSQTTSGYTF,NA,NA,TRBV3-1/TRBV3-2,TRBJ1-2
TGCAGTGCTAGTAGACTAGCGGGAGGGCCCGAGGCCGTCACAGATACGCAGTATTTT,CSASRLAGGPEAVTDTQYF,TRBD2,once,TRBV20-1,TRBJ2-3
TGTGCCAGCAGCCAAGGACAGAAACTGTTTTTT,CASSQGQKLFF,NA,NA,TRBV3-1/TRBV3-2,TRBJ1-4
TGCGCCAGCACTACAGGGGGCAAGTCTGGGGCCAACGTCCTGACTTTC,CASTTGGKSGANVLTF,TRBD1,NA,TRBV5-1,TRBJ2-6
TGTGCCAGCGGTAATAAACAGGGACTAGGGGGCTACACCTTC,CASGNKQGLGGYTF,NA,NA,TRBV6-6,TRBJ1-2
TGTGCCTGGAGCGCGGGACTAGCGGGAGTGCAGGAGCAGTTCTTC,CAWSAGLAGVQEQFF,TRBD2,NA,TRBV30,TRBJ2-1
TGTGCCAGCAGGGCGGGAGGGACCACAGATACGCAGTATTTT,CASRAGGTTDTQYF,TRBD2,NA,TRBV11-3,TRBJ2-3
TGTGCCAGCAGTCTAGACTGGAATGGTTACAATGAGCAGTTCTTC,CASSLDWNGYNEQFF,NA,NA,TRBV27,TRBJ2-1
TGTGCCAGCAGCTACCTAGCGGGAGCCGGGGAGCTGTTTTTT,CASSYLAGAGELFF,TRBD2,NA,TRBV7-2,TRBJ2-2
TGTGCCAGTAGTATAGATTCGACAGGGGGGCGAGAGACCCAGTACTTC,CASSIDSTGGRETQYF,TRBD1,NA,TRBV19,TRBJ2-5
TGTGCCAGCAGCTTAGGACTAGCGGGATCCGGGGAGCTGTTTTTT,CASSLGLAGSGELFF,TRBD2,NA,TRBV13,TRBJ2-2
TGTGCCAGCAGCGGTAGCGGGGGCACCGGGGAGCTGTTTTTT,CASSGSGGTGELFF,TRBD2,NA,TRBV9,TRBJ2-2
TGTGCCAGCAGCGGCAGACAGGGGTACTATGGCTACACCTTC,CASSGRQGYYGYTF,TRBD1,NA,TRBV7-9,TRBJ1-2
TGTGCCACCAGTGATTTTCGTAAGGGACAAAAAGAGACCCAGTACTTC,CATSDFRKGQKETQYF,NA,NA,TRBV24-1,TRBJ2-5
TGTGCCAGCAGCTTAACGAGGGGGCCTGGAGGCTACACCTTC,CASSLTRGPGGYTF,TRBD1,NA,TRBV7-3,TRBJ1-2
TGTGCCAGCAGCTTAGTAGCAGGGCATGACACAGATACGCAGTATTTT,CASSLVAGHDTDTQYF,NA,NA,TRBV7-8,TRBJ2-3
TGTGCCAGCAGATTGGGACAGGGAGAGCAGTTCTTC,CASRLGQGEQFF,TRBD1,NA,TRBV7-9,TRBJ2-1
TGTGCCAGCAGTTTCCTAGCGGGAGGGTTCAATGAGCAGTTCTTC,CASSFLAGGFNEQFF,TRBD2,NA,TRBV27,TRBJ2-1
TGTGCCAGCAGTTTTTTTTATAATGAAAAACTGTTTTTT,CASSFFYNEKLFF,NA,few,TRBV28,TRBJ1-4
TGTGCCACCAGCAGAGATATGGCGGGAGGCTCCTACAATGAGCAGTTCTTC,CATSRDMAGGSYNEQFF,TRBD2,NA,TRBV15,TRBJ2-1
TGTGCCAGTAGTGGCCGGGGAAGCTCCTACGAGCAGTACTTC,CASSGRGSSYEQYF,NA,once,TRBV19,TRBJ2-7
TGTGCCAGCAGCTTAGGAAGAGGGTCCTATGGCTACACCTTC,CASSLGRGSYGYTF,NA,NA,TRBV7-8,TRBJ1-2
TGTGCCAGCAGCTTAGATCGGGGAAACACCATATATTTT,CASSLDRGNTIYF,NA,NA,TRBV7-9,TRBJ1-3
TGCGCCAGCAGCTCTAGCGGGAGTACAAACACCGGGGAGCTGTTTTTT,CASSSSGSTNTGELFF,TRBD2,once,TRBV5-1,TRBJ2-2
TGTGCCAGCAGTGCCGGGACAGGGGTCGACTATGGCTACACCTTC,CASSAGTGVDYGYTF,TRBD1,NA,TRBV2,TRBJ1-2
TGTGCCAGCAGATGGACAGGCACCTACGAGCAGTACTTC,CASRWTGTYEQYF,TRBD1,NA,TRBV28,TRBJ2-7
TGTGCCAGCAGCTTACGGGGGGGGCGTGCTGGGGCCAACGTCCTGACTTTC,CASSLRGGRAGANVLTF,TRBD2,NA,TRBV11-3,TRBJ2-6
TGCGCCATCCTGGACAGAGCTAACTATGGCTACACCTTC,CAILDRANYGYTF,NA,NA,TRBV10-2,TRBJ1-2
TGTGCCAGCAGCCGAACAGGGGCTAATAGCAATCAGCCCCAGCATTTT,CASSRTGANSNQPQHF,TRBD1,NA,TRBV5-5,TRBJ1-5